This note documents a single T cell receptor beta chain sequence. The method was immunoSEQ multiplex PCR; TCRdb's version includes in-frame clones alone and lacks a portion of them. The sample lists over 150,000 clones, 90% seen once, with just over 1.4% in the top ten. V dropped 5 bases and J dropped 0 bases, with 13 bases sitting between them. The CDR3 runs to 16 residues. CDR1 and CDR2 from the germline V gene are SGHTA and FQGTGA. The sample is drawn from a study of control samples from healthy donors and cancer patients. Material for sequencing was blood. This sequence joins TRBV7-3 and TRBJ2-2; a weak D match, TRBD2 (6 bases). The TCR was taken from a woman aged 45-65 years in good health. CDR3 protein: CASSPYSGANTGELFF. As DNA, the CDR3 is TGTGCCAGCAGCCCATATTCGGGGGCGAACACCGGGGAGCTGTTTTTT.